The 16 T cell receptor beta chains in this list originate from one sample, sequenced in a study of shared clonotypes between healthy human individuals. TCRdb keeps only in-frame clones here, not all; method: immunoSEQ multiplex PCR. The top ten hold over 1% of the sample, which has some 1.5 million clones, about 96% seen once. Source material: naive CD4+ T cells sorted from blood. The subset was: CD45RA+ positively selected. Receptors originate from a man aged 25-45 years in good health.

The CDR3 DNA reads as TGCGCCAGCAGCTCTGACAGGGGGTATAATGAGCAGTTCTTC. Translated: CASSSDRGYNEQFF. The chain has TRBV5-1 and TRBJ2-1; TRBD1 agrees at 9 bases. The CDR3 consists of 14 residues. Germline assignment: CDR1 SGHRS and CDR2 YFSETQ. Germline trimming cut 3 bases from V and 7 bases from J; bases unmatched to any gene: 5.

The V and J genes are TRBV6-6 and TRBJ2-2, with D possibly TRBD1 on 6 matching bases. Between the trimmed V and J ends, which lost 5 bases and 4 bases, there was a span of 14 bases. Looked up from germline, CDR1 is MNHNY and CDR2 is SVGAGI (reference sequence). The length of the CDR3 is 15 residues. The CDR3 loop reads CASSDTGSGTGELFF. The CDR3 nucleotides are TGTGCCAGCAGTGATACAGGGTCGGGCACCGGGGAGCTGTTTTTT.

The chain couples TRBV27 to TRBJ1-4; 8 bases are a match to TRBD1. The ends lost 5 bases at V and 0 bases at J; junction bases unmatched: 5. Germline values: CDR1 MNHEY, CDR2 SMNVEV (reference sequence). The CDR3 has 16 amino acids. The CDR3 DNA sequence: TGTGCCAGCAGTCCGACAGGGGTCGCAACTAATGAAAAACTGTTTTTT. Translating gives CASSPTGVATNEKLFF. The variable domain in full, with the rest retrieved from reference TRBV27 and TRBJ1-4, is EAQVTQNPRYLITVTGKKLTVTCSQNMNHEYMSWYRQDPGLGLRQIYYSMNVEVTDKGDVPEGYKVSRKEKRNFPLILESPSPNQTSLYFCASSPTGVATNEKLFFGSGTQLSVL.

J is TRBJ2-7 and V is TRBV6-1; 8 bases match TRBD1. Germline V CDR1 and CDR2: MNHNS, SASEGT. V gave up 7 bases and J gave up 2 bases; unmatched junction bases: 7. The CDR3 has 14 amino acids. CDR3 bases: TGTGCCAGCACGGGACAGGTTATAACCTACGAGCAGTACTTC. Protein product: CASTGQVITYEQYF.

This chain connects TRBV10-3 to TRBJ2-1; 7 bases match TRBD2. With 5 bases clipped from V and 0 bases from J, the junction kept 7 bases outside the gene matches. The CDR3 has 16 amino acids. Germline assignment: CDR1 ENHRY and CDR2 SYGVKD. CDR3 sequence: CAISFSSGRSYNEQFF. The CDR3 nucleotides are TGTGCCATCAGTTTCTCTAGCGGCCGCTCCTACAATGAGCAGTTCTTC.

This chain uses TRBV25-1 with TRBJ2-2; D is ambiguous. V was clipped by 6 bases and J by 0 bases, with 14 bases between them. Per germline, CDR1 MGHDK and CDR2 SYGVNS. CDR3 size: 16 residues. This CDR3 is CASRGVRYANTGELFF. The CDR3 DNA is TGTGCCAGCAGGGGTGTCCGATACGCGAACACCGGGGAGCTGTTTTTT. The whole variable domain, remainder taken from reference TRBV25-1 and TRBJ2-2, is EADIYQTPRYLVIGTGKKITLECSQTMGHDKMYWYQQDPGMELHLIHYSYGVNSTEKGDLSSESTVSRIRTEHFPLTLESARPSHTSQYLCASRGVRYANTGELFFGEGSRLTVL.

The V gene is TRBV5-6, the J gene TRBJ1-5; D not certain. The CDR3 contains 14 residues. Germline-derived CDR1 and CDR2 are SGHDT and YYEEEE. Trimming took off 4 bases at V and 5 bases at J, with 13 bases between the two ends. CDR3 DNA sequence: TGTGCCAGCAGCCCTGCCCCCGGTTATCAGCCCCAGCATTTT. Translation gives CASSPAPGYQPQHF. The full variable domain, in which reference TRBV5-6 and TRBJ1-5 provide the parts outside the CDR3, is DAGVTQSPTHLIKTRGQQVTLRCSPKSGHDTVSWYQQALGQGPQFIFQYYEEEERQRGNFPDRFSGHQFPNYSSELNVNALLLGDSALYLCASSPAPGYQPQHFGDGTRLSIL.

J is TRBJ2-7 and V is TRBV5-6; 9 bases fit TRBD2. The CDR3 covers 15 residues. The germline V gene has CDR1 SGHDT and CDR2 YYEEEE. The V and J ends lost 5 bases and 0 bases, in that order; junction bases with no gene match: 6. The CDR3 bases are TGTGCCAGCAGAACGACTAGCGGAAGCTCCTACGAGCAGTACTTC. Protein sequence: CASRTTSGSSYEQYF.

The chain links TRBV7-2 to TRBJ1-1, with 7 nucleotides matching TRBD1. The CDR3 runs to 15 residues. The junction had 8 bases not matched to a gene; V was cut back by 5 bases and J by 2 bases. Germline-derived CDR1 and CDR2 are SGHTA and FQGNSA. The CDR3 bases are TGTGCCAGCAGCCTTTCCGGGACAGCTAACACTGAAGCTTTCTTT. It specifies CASSLSGTANTEAFF.

This chain uses TRBV7-6 with TRBJ1-4; 9 nucleotides match TRBD1. The CDR3 sequence is 17 residues long. Trimming took 5 bases from V and 0 from J; bases not matched to a gene: 7. Germline CDR1 and CDR2: SGHVS and FNYEAQ. This chain's CDR3 is CASSLRTGAATNEKLFF. The CDR3 nucleotides are TGTGCCAGCAGCCTGAGGACAGGGGCTGCAACTAATGAAAAACTGTTTTTT.

CDR3 in DNA: TGTGCCAGCAGAGGATCAGGCCCACGATCTACCTCCTACGAGCAGTACTTC. Its protein product is CASRGSGPRSTSYEQYF. This chain joins TRBV28 and TRBJ2-7; D gene ambiguous. This CDR3 region has 17 residues. The germline gives CDR1 MDHEN, CDR2 SYDVKM. Trimming removed 6 bases at V and 0 bases at J, with 21 bases between.

This chain joins TRBV19 and TRBJ2-5; TRBD2 aligns across 12 bases. V trimming: 4 bases; J trimming: 5 bases; junction bases outside the gene matches: 14. CDR1 and CDR2 (germline): LNHDA, SQIVND (reference sequence). CDR3 size: 18 residues. In nucleotides, the CDR3 is TGTGCCAGTAGTAAGTGGGCGGCTAGCGGGAGGGCTCAGGAGACCCAGTACTTC. Translating it yields CASSKWAASGRAQETQYF.

The J gene is TRBJ2-3, the V gene TRBV30; maybe TRBD1 (6 bases). Germline V gives CDR1 GTSNPN, CDR2 SVGIG (reference sequence). CDR3 length equals 15 residues. V was shortened by 4 bases and J by 4 bases, with 18 bases between the two germline ends. CDR3 sequence: CAWNLDSPPADTQYF. For the CDR3, the DNA is TGTGCCTGGAACCTGGACAGTCCTCCGGCAGATACGCAGTATTTT.

The chain has TRBV29-1 and TRBJ2-1, with D possibly TRBD2 on 6 matching bases. CDR3 length: 13 residues. The ends were cut back, 7 bases at V and 1 base at J, with 11 bases in the middle. Germline V gene data show CDR1 as SQVTM and CDR2 as ANQGSEA. CDR3: CSANSGSYNEQFF. The CDR3 bases are TGCAGCGCAAATAGCGGTTCCTACAATGAGCAGTTCTTC.

The V call is TRBV27, the J call TRBJ2-3; D is possibly TRBD2 (6 bases). Looked up from germline, CDR1 is MNHEY and CDR2 is SMNVEV (reference sequence). V lost 3 bases and J lost 4, with 11 bases in between. This CDR3 comprises 14 residues. DNA for the CDR3: TGTGCCAGCAGTTTCCTTAGCGGTTCAGATACGCAGTATTTT. This translates into CASSFLSGSDTQYF.

This clone was seen only once. The CDR3 spells CASSPGPLYEQYF. The CDR3 DNA reads TGTGCCAGCAGTCCTGGGCCCCTTTACGAGCAGTACTTC. The rearrangement uses TRBV28 and TRBJ2-7; no firm D call. Deletions cut 5 bases from V and 4 bases from J, with 12 bases between. This CDR3 is 13 amino acids long. The germline V gene encodes CDR1 MDHEN and CDR2 SYDVKM.